Presented here are 13 T cell receptor beta chains from one specimen sequenced in a study of low-dose radiotherapy and immunotherapy resistance in tumors. First-strand cDNA used TRAV- and TRBV-specific primers, covering alpha and beta chains. The authors amplified TCRs for about 20 PCR cycles with a constant-region primer and a V-primer adapter. Each CDR3 protein gets one entry after TCRdb re-called the reads with MiXCR. The data hold 35,000 to 50,000 distinct CDR3 sequences, with less than 25% observed a single time. Sample time point: after trial treatment. The treatment was: LDRT plus nivolumab, ipilimumab, low-dose cyclophosphamide and aspirin (RACIN trial). Specimen: PBMCs, collected after low-dose radiotherapy plus immunotherapy. These receptors came from a female donor with ovarian cancer.

This clonotype was seen many times. V and J are TRBV30 and TRBJ2-2; 7 bases fit TRBD2. Per germline, CDR1 GTSNPN and CDR2 SVGIG (reference sequence). The CDR3 sequence is 14 residues long. The trim removed 4 bases at V and 2 bases at J, leaving 4 bases unmatched. The CDR3 spells CAWKRGYNTGELFF. The CDR3 nucleotides are TGTGCCTGGAAGCGGGGTTATAACACCGGGGAGCTGTTTTTT.

The chain joins TRBV5-1 to TRBJ2-3; 8 nucleotides align to TRBD1. Germline V gene lookup returns CDR1 SGHRS and CDR2 YFSETQ. The CDR3 covers 16 residues. The junction had 9 bases not matched to a gene; V was cut back by 4 bases and J by 2 bases. CDR3 sequence (DNA): TGCGCCAGCAGCCCGCAGACAGGGGATACCACAGATACGCAGTATTTT. This gives the protein CASSPQTGDTTDTQYF. Complete variable domain (other parts from reference TRBV5-1 and TRBJ2-3): KAGVTQTPRYLIKTRGQQVTLSCSPISGHRSVSWYQQTPGQGLQFLFEYFSETQRNKGNFPGRFSGRQFSNSRSEMNVSTLELGDSALYLCASSPQTGDTTDTQYFGPGTRLTVL.

V usage is TRBV7-2 and J usage is TRBJ1-2; a weak D match, TRBD1 (5 bases). The ends were cut back, 0 bases at V and 1 base at J, with 12 bases in the middle. This CDR3 has 16 residues. CDR1 is SGHTA and CDR2 is FQGNSA in the germline V gene. The CDR3 DNA sequence: TGTGCCAGCAGCTTAGCGGCAGGGTCCTTTAACTATGGCTACACCTTC. It encodes CASSLAAGSFNYGYTF.

This clonotype was picked up many times. This chain uses TRBV7-8 with TRBJ2-1, with 13 positions matching TRBD2. Losses at the gene ends were 6 bases for V and 12 bases for J; bases not matched to a gene: 5. Germline V gene sequence: CDR1 SGHVS, CDR2 FQNEAQ. CDR3 length equals 13 residues. The CDR3 DNA sequence: TGTGCCAGCAGGCCACTAGCGGGGGGGCCGCAGTTCTTC. Translating it yields CASRPLAGGPQFF.

This clonotype was seen repeatedly, ten times or more. The rearrangement joins TRBV2 to TRBJ1-2; D may be TRBD1 (5 bases). CDR3 length: 11 amino acids. The germline gives CDR1 SNHLY, CDR2 FYNNEI. The CDR3: CASGRVYGYTF. The CDR3 DNA follows: TGTGCTTCGGGCAGGGTATATGGCTACACCTTC.

This clonotype was observed a few times. Since a far larger clone is one base different, this is likely a read error. The rearrangement uses TRBV2 and TRBJ2-1, with D possibly matching TRBD2 (5 bases). Looked up from germline, CDR1 is SNHLY and CDR2 is FYNNEI. This CDR3 has 15 amino acids. V was shortened by 2 bases and J by 10 bases, with 18 bases between the two germline ends. The CDR3 DNA reads as TGTGCCAGCAGTGAATCCTTGGGAGTCACCTACGAGCAGTTCTTC. It specifies CASSESLGVTYEQFF. Looking up the rest from reference TRBV2 and TRBJ2-1 gives the full variable domain: EPEVTQTPSHQVTQMGQEVILRCVPISNHLYFYWYRQILGQKVEFLVSFYNNEISEKSEIFDDQFSVERPDGSNFTLKIRSTKLEDSAMYFCASSESLGVTYEQFFGPGTRLTVL.

This clonotype was counted ten times or more. The chain employs TRBV7-8 and TRBJ2-1, with 11 bases aligning to TRBD2. Germline CDR1 and CDR2: SGHVS and FQNEAQ. This CDR3 region has 15 residues. V gave up 3 bases and J gave up 8 bases; unmatched junction bases: 6. CDR3 DNA: TGTGCCAGCAGCTTGACTAGCGGGATGTGGGATGAGCAGTTCTTC. It is translated as CASSLTSGMWDEQFF.

This chain's CDR3 is CASSPARLAHEQYF. In nucleotides, the CDR3 is TGTGCCAGCAGCCCCGCACGACTAGCCCACGAGCAGTACTTC. The rearrangement joins TRBV13 to TRBJ2-7; 7 positions match TRBD2. Unmatched junction bases numbered 9, after V lost 5 bases and J lost 5 bases. Germline loops: CDR1 PRHDT, CDR2 FYEKMQ (reference sequence). This CDR3 region has 14 residues.

This clonotype was seen repeatedly, ten times or more. The rearrangement links TRBV10-3 to TRBJ1-5, with no clear D. CDR3 length: 15 residues. Germline loops: CDR1 ENHRY, CDR2 SYGVKD. Trimming took off 2 bases at V and 6 bases at J, with 14 bases between the two ends. Here the CDR3 DNA reads TGTGCCATCAGTGAGGGCCAGTTAGAGAGTCAGCCCCAGCATTTT. Amino acid sequence: CAISEGQLESQPQHF.

V and J are TRBV30 and TRBJ2-7; D remains ambiguous. CDR3 size: 13 residues. V was shortened by 0 bases and J by 5 bases, with 11 bases between the two germline ends. CDR1 is GTSNPN and CDR2 is SVGIG in the germline V gene (reference sequence). The CDR3 DNA reads as TGTGCCTGGAGTGTGGCCAGGTTCCACGAGCAGTACTTC. Translated: CAWSVARFHEQYF.

There are many counts of this clonotype. The chain employs TRBV12-3 or TRBV12-4 and TRBJ2-7; TRBD2 is a possible D gene (6 bases). The CDR3 is 13 residues long. Trimming cost V 6 bases and J 6 bases, with 15 bases left between them. The DNA for the CDR3 is TGTGCCAGCAGCTTTCGCGGAGGGGTCGAGCAGTACTTC. It yields the protein CASSFRGGVEQYF.

The chain combines TRBV5-1 with TRBJ2-1; the match to TRBD2 covers 9 bases. Germline-derived CDR1 and CDR2 are SGHRS and YFSETQ. J lost 5 bases, V lost 2 bases, and 8 bases had no gene match. There are 16 residues in the CDR3. CDR3 residues: CASSLVGSGGHNEQFF. The CDR3 DNA is TGCGCCAGCAGCTTAGTAGGTAGCGGGGGCCACAATGAGCAGTTCTTC.

DNA for the CDR3: TGTGCCAGTAGAAATTTTGGAAACACCATATATTTT. Protein: CASRNFGNTIYF. The rearrangement joins TRBV19 to TRBJ1-3; D not certain. Deletions cut 6 bases from V and 3 bases from J, with 6 bases between. The CDR3 consists of 12 residues. Germline loops: CDR1 LNHDA, CDR2 SQIVND (reference sequence).